This TCR beta chain was identified in a study of blood T cells in healthy people across ages (dated by TCRdb to about 2015). About the study as a whole: In model experiments, template switching captured about one uniquely barcoded TCR beta cDNA molecule for every two T cells. Using deep sequencing normalized with unique cDNA molecular identifiers, the study measured how TCR beta repertoire diversity changes with age. The donors were split into four age groups: young (average 16 years), middle-aged (about 40), aged (approximately 60) and long-lived (roughly 77). To avoid experimental bias, donors of different ages were distributed randomly across sequencing lanes. Two additional independent replicas of 1 million unique cDNA reads from the same blood draw were analyzed for two donors (one aged 18 to 29 and one aged 80 or older). What the authors observed across the whole study: Since profiling was done on bulk unsorted PBMCs, naive and antigen-experienced compartments could not be conclusively compared. Because the CMV infection status of the donors was unknown, age-related changes in expanded clonotypes may potentially have been confounded. Estimates of total diversity based on one million sequenced T cells were regarded as lower bounds and as underestimates. There was a strong correlation between observed TCR beta diversity and the percentage of naive T cells measured by flow cytometry. Compared with the aged group, the long-lived group had more naive CD4+ T cells, fewer expanded clones and increased TCR diversity, a pattern suggesting age selection. As age increased, observed TCR beta diversity per million T cells dropped in a roughly linear way, and a significant reduction was already evident by age 40.

Library prep was done by 5' RACE. Reads for this sample came from an Illumina HiSeq 2500. A second about 7 to 11 cycle PCR used a sample-barcoded 5' primer and a J-beta primer mix. A unique molecular identifier was introduced onto each TCR beta cDNA molecule by a template-switch 5' adaptor carrying 12 random nucleotides. At least 2.5 million CDR3-containing paired-end reads were obtained from each sample. The Mint cDNA synthesis kit, primed by a TRBC-specific oligonucleotide, was used to synthesize first-strand cDNA from all RNA. Following uracil-DNA glycosylase treatment, a first 18-cycle PCR with universal primers M1SS and BC2_uni_R was performed on all cDNA. In the source study's methods: Each sample was normalized by randomly selecting 1 million high-quality reads, each carrying a distinct molecular identifier. Instead of being binned into consensus sequences, reads with shared molecular identifiers were discarded. MiTCR, set to a Q25 quality threshold and the strictest error-elimination algorithm, was used for CDR3 identification, clonotype clustering and error correction. A nonparametric unseen species model with Euler transformation was used to estimate lower-bound total TCR beta diversity. TCRdb handled the public reads itself, with Q25 trimming in fastp and clone calling in MiXCR, and kept productive beta chains. Entries that share a CDR3 protein sequence are merged under the most common genes and DNA. The V and J calls reflect TCRdb's pipeline rather than the authors' work. The sample table contains 650,000 to 800,000 distinct CDR3 sequences; only one count was recorded for roughly 44% of them. The ten biggest clones cover about 21% of the sample.

CDR1 and CDR2 are read off the germline V gene as MNHEY and SVGEGT. The junction shows trimming of 0 bases on V and 2 bases on J, plus 11 bases between the germline ends. From the cysteine up to the phenylalanine, the CDR3 has a length of 16 residues. Only CDR3 DNA is held: 48 bases, read in frame from base 1. Points on this clonotype: The clone's antigen remains unknown. No much larger clone exists at a distance of one base, and base qualities are not known.

The donors were a few dozen Caucasian individuals from Russia, aged 6 to 90 years, who were systemically healthy. Around 9.8 milliliters of peripheral blood were collected from each donor into EDTA-treated Vacutainer tubes. Ficoll-Paque density-gradient centrifugation was used to isolate PBMCs, with at least 6 million per sample. Total RNA, at least 5.5 micrograms per sample, was extracted from PBMCs with Trizol reagent. For every donor, flow cytometry on a PBMC aliquot measured the percentage of naive CD45RAhigh/CD27high T cells. The origin of this receptor is a man aged 55-75 years in good health. This chain is built from TRBV6-2 or TRBV6-3 and TRBJ2-1; the D region possibly corresponds to TRBD1 (6 bases align). The source material was blood. This receptor has the CDR3 CASSYSQQGAYNEQFF. At the DNA level, the sequence is TGTGCCAGCAGTTACTCGCAACAGGGAGCCTACAATGAGCAGTTCTTC.